This TCR beta chain originates from a study of CD4 and CD8 cells across lung adenocarcinoma regions. The germline gives CDR1 MNHNS, CDR2 SASEGT. CDR3 length: 15 residues. V was pared by 1 base and J by 5 bases, with 14 bases between. Localized lung adenocarcinoma, a non-small cell lung cancer, affected the donors. One entry per CDR3 protein results from TCRdb running MiXCR on the PCR reads. The sample contains approximately 2,500 distinct CDR3 sequences, 51% of which appear only once. This chain connects TRBV6-1 to TRBJ2-5, with D possibly matching TRBD2 (6 bases). Sequencing used CD4+ T cells from the center of a lung tumor. The TCR was taken from a female donor with lung adenocarcinoma. The CD4 and CD8 labels of this study may be unreliable. CDR3 coding DNA: TGTGCCAGCAGTGAAGTGGTACTAGCCGGCGAGACCCAGTACTTC. It encodes CASSEVVLAGETQYF.